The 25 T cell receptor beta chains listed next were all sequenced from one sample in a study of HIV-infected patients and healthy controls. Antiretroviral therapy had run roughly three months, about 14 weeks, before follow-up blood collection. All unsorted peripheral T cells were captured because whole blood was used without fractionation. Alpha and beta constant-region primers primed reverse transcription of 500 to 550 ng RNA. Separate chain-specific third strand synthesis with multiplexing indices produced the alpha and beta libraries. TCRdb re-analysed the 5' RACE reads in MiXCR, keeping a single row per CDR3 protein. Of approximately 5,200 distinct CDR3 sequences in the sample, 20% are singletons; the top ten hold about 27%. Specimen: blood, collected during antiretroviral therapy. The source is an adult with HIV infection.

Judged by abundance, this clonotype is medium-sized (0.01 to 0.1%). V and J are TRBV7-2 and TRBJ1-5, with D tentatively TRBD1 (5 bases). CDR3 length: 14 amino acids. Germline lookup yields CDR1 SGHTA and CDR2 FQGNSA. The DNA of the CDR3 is TGTGCATCGGGCAGGGTGGCCTCGGGGCAGCCCCAGCATTTT. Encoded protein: CASGRVASGQPQHF.

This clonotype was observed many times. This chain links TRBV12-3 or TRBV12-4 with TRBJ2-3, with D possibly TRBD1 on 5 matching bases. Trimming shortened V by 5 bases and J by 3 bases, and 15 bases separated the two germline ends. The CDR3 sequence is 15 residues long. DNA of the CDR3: TGTGCCAGCAGTCCTGGCAGGGTAGCAACAGATACGCAGTATTTT. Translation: CASSPGRVATDTQYF.

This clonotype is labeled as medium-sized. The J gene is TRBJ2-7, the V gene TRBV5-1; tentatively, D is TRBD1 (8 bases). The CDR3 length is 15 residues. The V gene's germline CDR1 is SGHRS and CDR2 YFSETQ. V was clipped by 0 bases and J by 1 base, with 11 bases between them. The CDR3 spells CASSLEQGGSYEQYF. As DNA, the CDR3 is TGCGCCAGCAGCTTGGAACAGGGGGGGTCCTACGAGCAGTACTTC.

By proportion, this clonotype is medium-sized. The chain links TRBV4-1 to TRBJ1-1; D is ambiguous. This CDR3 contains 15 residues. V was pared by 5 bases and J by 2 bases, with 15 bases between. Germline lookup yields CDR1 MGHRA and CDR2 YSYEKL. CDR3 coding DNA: TGCGCCAGCAGCAATTCGCTGACTGTAAACACTGAAGCTTTCTTT. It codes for CASSNSLTVNTEAFF.

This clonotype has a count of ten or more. The CDR3 loop reads CSVHDPSGRTGAPYEQYF. The CDR3 DNA reads as TGCAGCGTTCACGACCCCAGCGGGCGGACAGGGGCCCCCTACGAGCAGTACTTC. V and J are TRBV29-1 and TRBJ2-7; TRBD1 matches at 9 bases. Trimming at V came to 5 bases and at J to 2 bases, leaving 19 bases not matched to a gene. Germline loops: CDR1 SQVTM, CDR2 ANQGSEA. This CDR3 region has 18 residues.

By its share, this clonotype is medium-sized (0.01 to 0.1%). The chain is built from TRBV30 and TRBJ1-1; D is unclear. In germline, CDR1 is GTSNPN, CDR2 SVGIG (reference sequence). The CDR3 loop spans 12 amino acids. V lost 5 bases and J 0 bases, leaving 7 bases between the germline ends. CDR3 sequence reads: CAWGNMNTEAFF. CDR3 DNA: TGTGCCTGGGGGAACATGAACACTGAAGCTTTCTTT.

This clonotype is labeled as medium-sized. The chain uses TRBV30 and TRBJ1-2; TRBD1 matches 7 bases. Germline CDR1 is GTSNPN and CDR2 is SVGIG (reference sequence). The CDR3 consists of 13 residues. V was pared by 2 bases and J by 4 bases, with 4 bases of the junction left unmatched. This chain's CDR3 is CAWSKGASYGYTF. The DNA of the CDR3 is TGTGCCTGGAGTAAGGGGGCCTCCTATGGCTACACCTTC.

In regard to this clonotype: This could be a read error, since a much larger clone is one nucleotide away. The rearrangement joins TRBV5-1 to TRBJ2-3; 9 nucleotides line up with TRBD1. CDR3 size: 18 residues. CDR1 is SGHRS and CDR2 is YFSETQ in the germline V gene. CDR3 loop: CDSSLAPDRGGSTDTQYF. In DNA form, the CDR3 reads TGCGACAGCAGCTTGGCCCCGGACAGGGGAGGAAGCACAGATACGCAGTATTTT.

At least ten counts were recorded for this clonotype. This chain's CDR3 is CASSETLLQPQHF. The CDR3 bases are TGTGCCAGCAGCGAGACTCTACTTCAGCCCCAGCATTTT. The J gene is TRBJ1-5, the V gene TRBV6-2 or TRBV6-3, with D unresolved. Looked up from germline, CDR1 is MNHEY and CDR2 is SVGEGT. Trimming removed 6 bases at V and 6 bases at J, with 12 bases between. The CDR3 contains 13 residues.

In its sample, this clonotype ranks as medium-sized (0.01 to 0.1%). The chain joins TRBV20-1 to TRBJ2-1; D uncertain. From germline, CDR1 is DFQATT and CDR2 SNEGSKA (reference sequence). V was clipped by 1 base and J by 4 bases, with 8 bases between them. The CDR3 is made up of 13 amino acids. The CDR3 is CSARGARYNEQFF. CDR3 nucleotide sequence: TGCAGTGCTAGAGGTGCCAGGTACAATGAGCAGTTCTTC.

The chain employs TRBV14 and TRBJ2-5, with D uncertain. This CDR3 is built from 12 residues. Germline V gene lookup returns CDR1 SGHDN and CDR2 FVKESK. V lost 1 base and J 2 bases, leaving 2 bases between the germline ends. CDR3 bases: TGTGCCAGCAGCCAAGTACAAGAGACCCAGTACTTC. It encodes CASSQVQETQYF.

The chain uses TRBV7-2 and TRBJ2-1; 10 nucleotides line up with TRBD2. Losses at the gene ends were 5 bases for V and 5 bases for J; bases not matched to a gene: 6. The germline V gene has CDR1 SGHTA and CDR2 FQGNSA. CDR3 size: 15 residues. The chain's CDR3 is CASSPTSGVNNEQFF. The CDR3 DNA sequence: TGTGCCAGCAGCCCAACTAGCGGGGTAAACAATGAGCAGTTCTTC.

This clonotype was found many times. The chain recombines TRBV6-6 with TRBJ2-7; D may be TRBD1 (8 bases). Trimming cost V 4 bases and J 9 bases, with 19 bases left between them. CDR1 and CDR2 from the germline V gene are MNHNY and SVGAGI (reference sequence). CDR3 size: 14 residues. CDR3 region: CASSSGQVGGVQYF. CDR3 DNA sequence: TGTGCCAGCAGTTCGGGACAGGTGGGGGGGGTGCAGTACTTC.

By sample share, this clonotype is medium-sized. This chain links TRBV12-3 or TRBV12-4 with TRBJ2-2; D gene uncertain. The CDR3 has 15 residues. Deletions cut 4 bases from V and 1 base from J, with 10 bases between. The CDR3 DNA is TGTGCCAGCAGTTCCCGGTCCTTGAACACCGGGGAGCTGTTTTTT. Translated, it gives CASSSRSLNTGELFF.

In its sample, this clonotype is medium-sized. This chain's CDR3 is CASSYEAGEKLFF. CDR3 DNA sequence: TGTGCCAGCAGTTACGAGGCTGGGGAAAAACTGTTTTTT. The chain couples TRBV6-5 to TRBJ1-4; no definite D call. Germline CDR1 MNHEY, CDR2 SVGAGI. The V end was cut by 2 bases, the J end by 8 bases, with 9 bases between. This CDR3 region has 13 residues.

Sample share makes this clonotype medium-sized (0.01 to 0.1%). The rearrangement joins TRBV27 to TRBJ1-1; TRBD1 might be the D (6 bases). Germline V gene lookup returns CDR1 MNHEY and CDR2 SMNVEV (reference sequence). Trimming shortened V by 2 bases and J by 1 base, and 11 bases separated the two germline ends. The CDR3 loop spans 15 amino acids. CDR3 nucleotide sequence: TGTGCCAGCAGTTTAACTGACAGGCCGAACACTGAAGCTTTCTTT. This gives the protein CASSLTDRPNTEAFF.

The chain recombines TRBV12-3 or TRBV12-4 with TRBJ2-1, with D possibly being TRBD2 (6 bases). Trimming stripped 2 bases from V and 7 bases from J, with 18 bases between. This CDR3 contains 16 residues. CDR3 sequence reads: CASSLRVAGSGNEQFF. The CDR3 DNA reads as TGTGCCAGCAGTTTACGAGTTGCGGGGTCCGGGAATGAGCAGTTCTTC.

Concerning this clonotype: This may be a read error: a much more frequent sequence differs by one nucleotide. The CDR3 sequence: CASRLDGTEGEQYF. CDR3 nucleotides: TGCGCCAGCAGATTGGACGGGACAGAAGGAGAGCAGTACTTC. This chain uses TRBV5-1 with TRBJ2-7, with 7 bases identical to TRBD1. CDR1 is SGHRS and CDR2 is YFSETQ in the germline V gene. The CDR3 is 14 amino acids.

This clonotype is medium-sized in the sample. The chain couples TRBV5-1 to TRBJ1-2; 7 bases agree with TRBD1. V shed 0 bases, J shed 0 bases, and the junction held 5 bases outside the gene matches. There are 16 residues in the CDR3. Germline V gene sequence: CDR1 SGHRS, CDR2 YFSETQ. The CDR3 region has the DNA TGCGCCAGCAGCTTGGTACAGGGGTCCGCTAACTATGGCTACACCTTC. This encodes CASSLVQGSANYGYTF. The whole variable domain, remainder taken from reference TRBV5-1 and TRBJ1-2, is KAGVTQTPRYLIKTRGQQVTLSCSPISGHRSVSWYQQTPGQGLQFLFEYFSETQRNKGNFPGRFSGRQFSNSRSEMNVSTLELGDSALYLCASSLVQGSANYGYTFGSGTRLTVV.

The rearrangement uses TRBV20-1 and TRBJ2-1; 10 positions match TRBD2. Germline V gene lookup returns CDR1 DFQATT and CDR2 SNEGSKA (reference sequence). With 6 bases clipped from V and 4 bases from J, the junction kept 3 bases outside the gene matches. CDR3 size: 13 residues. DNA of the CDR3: TGCAGTGCCATAGCGGGGGGTTACAATGAGCAGTTCTTC. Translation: CSAIAGGYNEQFF.

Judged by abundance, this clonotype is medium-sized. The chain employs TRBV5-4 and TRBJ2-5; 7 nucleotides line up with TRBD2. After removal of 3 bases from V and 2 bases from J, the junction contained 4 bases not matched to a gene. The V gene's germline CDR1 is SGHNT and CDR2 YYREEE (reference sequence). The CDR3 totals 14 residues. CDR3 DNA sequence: TGTGCCAGCAGCTCACCGGGGGGACAAGAGACCCAGTACTTC. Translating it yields CASSSPGGQETQYF. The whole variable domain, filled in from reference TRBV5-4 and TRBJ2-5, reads ETGVTQSPTHLIKTRGQQVTLRCSSQSGHNTVSWYQQALGQGPQFIFQYYREEENGRGNFPPRFSGLQFPNYSSELNVNALELDDSALYLCASSSPGGQETQYFGPGTRLLVL.

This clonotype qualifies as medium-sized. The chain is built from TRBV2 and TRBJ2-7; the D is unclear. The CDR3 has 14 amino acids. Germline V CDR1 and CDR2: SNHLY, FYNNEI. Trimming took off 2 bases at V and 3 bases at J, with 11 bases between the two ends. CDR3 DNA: TGTGCCAGCAGTGAAAACACTGACCGCTACGAGCAGTACTTC. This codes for CASSENTDRYEQYF.

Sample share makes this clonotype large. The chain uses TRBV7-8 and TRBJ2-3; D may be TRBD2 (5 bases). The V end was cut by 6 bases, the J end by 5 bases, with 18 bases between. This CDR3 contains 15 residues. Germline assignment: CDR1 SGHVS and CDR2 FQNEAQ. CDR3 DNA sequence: TGTGCCAGCAGTGAGGACTTCCAAGAAAGAGATACGCAGTATTTT. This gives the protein CASSEDFQERDTQYF.

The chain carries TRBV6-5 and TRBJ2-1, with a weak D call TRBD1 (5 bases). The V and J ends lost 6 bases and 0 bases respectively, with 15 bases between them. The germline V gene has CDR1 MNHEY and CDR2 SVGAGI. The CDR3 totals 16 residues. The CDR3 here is CASSPAWGSSYNEQFF. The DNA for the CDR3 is TGTGCCAGCAGCCCTGCGTGGGGCTCCTCCTACAATGAGCAGTTCTTC.

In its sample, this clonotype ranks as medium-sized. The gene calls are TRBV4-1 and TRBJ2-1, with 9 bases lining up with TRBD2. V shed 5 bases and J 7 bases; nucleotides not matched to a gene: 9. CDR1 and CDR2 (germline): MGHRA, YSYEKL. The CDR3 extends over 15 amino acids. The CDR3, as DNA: TGCGCCAGCAGCGCCGAGCGGGGGGATGTGAATGAGCAGTTCTTC. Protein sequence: CASSAERGDVNEQFF.